Presented here are 10 T cell receptor beta chains from one specimen sequenced in a study of T cells in Graves' hyperthyroidism and ophthalmopathy. RNA transcripts yielded amplified TCR beta CDR3 regions. TCR CDR3 underwent first-round RT-PCR with the HTBI primer set. From the multiplex PCR reads, TCRdb called clonotypes with MiXCR, one entry per CDR3 protein. Of about 710,000 distinct CDR3 sequences in the sample, 15% to 20% were seen once. Sequencing input: blood. The source of these receptors is a man aged 18 to 29 with Graves' hyperthyroidism.

This clonotype has more than one count but fewer than ten. V and J are TRBV20-1 and TRBJ2-7; the D gene is possibly TRBD1 (5 bases). The V and J ends lost 3 bases and 3 bases respectively, with 12 bases between them. Germline V gene data show CDR1 as DFQATT and CDR2 as SNEGSKA (reference sequence). The CDR3 is made up of 13 amino acids. CDR3 nucleotide sequence: TGCAGTGCTAGCCCCCAGGGCTACTACGAGCAGTACTTC. Protein product: CSASPQGYYEQYF.

This clonotype came up many times. The rearrangement links TRBV30 to TRBJ2-1; no reliable D call. This CDR3 contains 12 residues. Per the germline V gene, CDR1 is GTSNPN and CDR2 is SVGIG (reference sequence). The V gene lost 3 bases and the J gene lost 13 bases, with 16 bases spanning the gap. The CDR3 protein is CAWSPGPSAQFF. CDR3 in DNA: TGTGCCTGGAGCCCCGGACCGTCCGCACAGTTCTTC. Filled out from reference TRBV30 and TRBJ2-1, the complete variable domain reads SQTIHQWPATLVQPVGSPLSLECTVEGTSNPNLYWYRQAAGRGLQLLFYSVGIGQISSEVPQNLSASRPQDRQFILSSKKLLLSDSGFYLCAWSPGPSAQFFGPGTRLTVL.

The CDR3 DNA is TGCGCCAGCAGCCTCCTTGGGACTAGCGGGAGTATCGAGCAGTACTTC. It translates to CASSLLGTSGSIEQYF. The genes are TRBV5-1 and TRBJ2-7; 14 positions agree with TRBD2. The V and J ends lost 4 bases and 6 bases, in that order; junction bases with no gene match: 9. Germline V gives CDR1 SGHRS, CDR2 YFSETQ. This CDR3 has 16 amino acids.

With regard to this clonotype: A much larger clonotype is one base distant, so this may be a read error. CDR3 in amino acids: CAWSEKQAEAFF. In DNA, the CDR3 is TGTGCCTGGAGCGAGAAACAAGCTGAAGCTTTCTTT. V usage is TRBV30 and J usage is TRBJ1-1; D is ambiguous. CDR1 GTSNPN and CDR2 SVGIG come from the germline V gene (reference sequence). V was shortened by 3 bases and J by 6 bases, with 11 bases between the two germline ends. The CDR3 has 12 amino acids.

Sample share makes this clonotype medium-sized (0.01 to 0.1%). V gene TRBV30 combines with J gene TRBJ2-2; TRBD2 is a possible D gene (6 bases). The CDR3 contains 15 residues. V lost 1 base and J lost 9, with 18 bases in between. CDR1 is GTSNPN and CDR2 is SVGIG in the germline V gene (reference sequence). The CDR3 is CAWSAGGGTSRELFF. CDR3 nucleotides: TGTGCCTGGAGTGCCGGCGGCGGGACTTCGAGGGAGCTGTTTTTT. Full variable domain (missing parts from reference TRBV30 and TRBJ2-2): SQTIHQWPATLVQPVGSPLSLECTVEGTSNPNLYWYRQAAGRGLQLLFYSVGIGQISSEVPQNLSASRPQDRQFILSSKKLLLSDSGFYLCAWSAGGGTSRELFFGEGSRLTVL.

Concerning this clonotype itself: A much more abundant neighbour one base away suggests this may be a read error. The chain joins TRBV29-1 to TRBJ2-7; D is perhaps TRBD2 (6 bases). The CDR3 consists of 14 residues. CDR1 is SQVTM and CDR2 is ANQGSEA in the germline V gene. The V end was cut by 1 base, the J end by 4 bases, with 14 bases between. As DNA, the CDR3 is TGCAGCGTTGAAGTGGAGGGGAGCGGGTACGAGCAGTACTTC. Protein: CSVEVEGSGYEQYF.

J is TRBJ1-2 and V is TRBV19; no clear D. Germline V gives CDR1 LNHDA, CDR2 SQIVND (reference sequence). The CDR3 has 16 amino acids. Trimming left V 5 bases short and J 5 bases short, with 21 bases between. This chain's CDR3 is CASSFLIASRSYGYTF. Written as DNA, the CDR3 is TGTGCCAGTAGTTTCTTAATAGCCTCGCGGTCTTATGGCTACACCTTC.

CDR3 residues: CASSVTASTDTQYF. The DNA for the CDR3 is TGCGCCAGCAGCGTGACAGCTAGCACAGATACGCAGTATTTT. The genes are TRBV5-1 and TRBJ2-3; D perhaps matches TRBD1 (5 bases). Trimming removed 4 bases at V and 0 bases at J, with 9 bases between. There are 14 residues in the CDR3. CDR1 SGHRS and CDR2 YFSETQ come from the germline V gene.

This clonotype was recorded a few times. This chain connects TRBV10-3 to TRBJ1-3; 11 nucleotides line up with TRBD1. Germline V gene lookup returns CDR1 ENHRY and CDR2 SYGVKD. The length of the CDR3 is 15 residues. The J segment lost 5 bases and the V segment lost 2 bases, leaving 2 bases of the junction unmatched. Here the CDR3 reads CAISERTGGRNTIYF. The DNA of the CDR3 is TGTGCCATCAGTGAGCGGACAGGGGGCAGAAACACCATATATTTT.

This clonotype has only a few counts. V is TRBV11-3 and J is TRBJ2-2, with D possibly being TRBD2 (6 bases). Germline V lookup: CDR1 SGHNT, CDR2 YENEEA. Trimming removed 5 bases at V and 3 bases at J, with 10 bases between. CDR3 length equals 14 residues. DNA for the CDR3: TGTGCCAGCAGCGCCCGGAGGGACACCGGGGAGCTGTTTTTT. It is translated as CASSARRDTGELFF.